The 27 T cell receptor beta chains below all came from one sample that was sequenced in a study of tumor and adjacent non-tumor tissue in lung cancer. RNA was extracted from bulk tissue without any cell sorting. A modified ARM-PCR protocol with three rounds of nested PCR amplified TCRbeta. TCRdb ran MiXCR on the multiplex PCR reads and lists one entry per CDR3 protein. The sample carries some 90,000 distinct CDR3 sequences, around 57% recorded once. The sample consisted of lung tumor tissue. These receptor sequences come from an older man with non-small cell lung cancer.

The chain combines TRBV11-2 with TRBJ2-5; D gene uncertain. Deletions cut 10 bases from V and 2 bases from J, with 11 bases between. Looked up from germline, CDR1 is SGHAT and CDR2 is FQNNGV. The CDR3 is 12 amino acids. CDR3 loop: CANTPGQETQYF. CDR3 coding DNA: TGTGCCAACACTCCGGGTCAAGAGACCCAGTACTTC.

Note on this clonotype: The CDR3 carries no conserved terminal phenylalanine or tryptophan, so it likely arises from a read error. No DNA is shown, since the ends of the CDR3 on it are uncertain; the CDR3 is the one TCRdb lists. This chain uses TRBV11-1 with TRBJ2-7; the table's D call TRBD2 went unverified against the DNA. In germline, CDR1 is SGHAT, CDR2 FQDESV (reference sequence). The CDR3 adds up to 15 amino acids, both ends counted. The CDR3: CASSSGLASSYEQYS.

Comment on this clonotype: Germline is not matched at one junction end, which may reflect a read error. The J gene is TRBJ2-6, the V gene TRBV6-1; tentatively, D is TRBD1 or TRBD2 (5 bases each). The CDR3 consists of 16 residues. From germline, CDR1 is MNHNS and CDR2 SASEGT. Here the CDR3 DNA reads TGTGCCAGCAGTGCCGAGGGCAGCTCTGGGGCTAACGTCCCGACTTTC. Protein: CASSAEGSSGANVPTF.

This clonotype was found once. An end of the junction does not agree with germline; a read error may underlie this. This chain joins TRBV11-2 and TRBJ2-7; 14 bases align to TRBD2. The CDR3 sequence is 17 residues long. CDR1 and CDR2 (germline): SGHAT, FQNNGV. The CDR3 region has the DNA TGCGCCAGCAGCTTAAATCCGGGACTAGCGGGAGTTCGCGAGCACTGCTTC. As protein: CASSLNPGLAGVREHCF.

As for this clonotype: Mismatch with germline at one junction end may stem from a read error. CDR3 protein: CVSSLLFADTQYF. Here the CDR3 DNA reads TGTGTCAGCAGCTTATTGTTTGCAGATACGCAATATTTT. The chain couples TRBV7-2 to TRBJ2-3; D gene unclear. The germline CDR1 and CDR2 sequences are SGHTA and FQGNSA. This CDR3 comprises 13 residues.

This clonotype has a count of ten or more. This rearrangement joins TRBV4-2 to TRBJ1-1; D not resolved. Trimming pared 0 bases from V and 10 bases from J, leaving 9 bases between. CDR3 length: 12 residues. CDR1 LGHNA and CDR2 YNFKEQ come from the germline V gene. The DNA of the CDR3 is TGTGCCAGCAGCCAAGATCATATCGTAGCTTTCTTT. Its translation: CASSQDHIVAFF.

The J gene is TRBJ2-3, the V gene TRBV6-2 or TRBV6-3; TRBD2 aligns across 13 bases. CDR1 and CDR2 (germline): MNHEY, SVGEGT. This CDR3 has 16 amino acids. Losses at the gene ends were 6 bases for V and 4 bases for J; bases not matched to a gene: 7. CDR3 nucleotides: TGTGCCAGCAGACCCGGGACTAGCGGGATGGCAGATACGCAGTATTTT. Residues: CASRPGTSGMADTQYF.

The table lists this clonotype with a few counts. A read error may explain this, as a much larger clone is one base away. No DNA is shown, since the ends of the CDR3 on it are uncertain; the CDR3 is the one TCRdb lists. CDR3 residues: CASSPPVGGGSSYERYF. The chain recombines TRBV5-4 with TRBJ2-7; TRBD1 was called by the table and not checked on the DNA. Germline V gene lookup returns CDR1 SGHNT and CDR2 YYREEE (reference sequence). The CDR3 is 17 residues long, counting both termini.

The table lists this clonotype with a few counts. The chain is built from TRBV4-1 and TRBJ1-4; 9 bases agree with TRBD1. The CDR3 covers 16 residues. Trimming removed 4 bases from V and 7 bases from J; junction bases left unmatched: 10. Germline values: CDR1 MGHRA, CDR2 YSYEKL. CDR3 sequence (DNA): TGCGCCAGCAGCCGGGACAGGGCTAGTCGCTCTGAAAAACTGTTTTTT. This encodes CASSRDRASRSEKLFF.

Note on this clonotype: This clone may be a read error of a much larger clone one base away. The chain recombines TRBV12-3 or TRBV12-4 with TRBJ1-1; D perhaps matches TRBD1 (5 bases). The CDR3 totals 14 residues. The CDR3 is CASTLAPRGAEAFF. The CDR3 bases are TGTGCCAGCACTTTAGCTCCCCGGGGGGCTGAAGCTTTCTTT.

This clonotype was detected ten times or more. This chain links TRBV29-1 with TRBJ2-7; tentative D call: TRBD1 (7 bases). The CDR3 covers 12 residues. V was shortened by 4 bases and J by 3 bases, with 10 bases between the two germline ends. Germline CDR1 reads SQVTM; CDR2 reads ANQGSEA. CDR3 sequence (DNA): TGCAGCGTTGCAGGGGGACTCTACGAGCAGTACTTC. It specifies CSVAGGLYEQYF.

A word on this clonotype: The limits of the CDR3 on the DNA are not certain, so only TCRdb's listed CDR3 is given. The chain combines TRBV11-2 with TRBJ1-2. Germline V gene sequence: CDR1 SGHAT, CDR2 FQNNGV. The CDR3 extends over 13 residues, inclusive of both ends. The CDR3: CVSSLRPNYGCTF.

On this clonotype: The junction and the germline gene differ at one end; a read error may be behind it. The chain is built from TRBV6-2 or TRBV6-3 and TRBJ2-2, with TRBD1 matching over 10 bases. The CDR3 sequence is 15 residues long. The germline gives CDR1 MNHEY, CDR2 SVGEGT. This CDR3 reads CVSSYRDRGVGELFF. The CDR3 DNA follows: TGTGTCAGCAGTTACCGGGACAGGGGAGTAGGGGAGCTGTTTTTT.

Remarks on this clonotype: The conserved closing phenylalanine or tryptophan is absent in this CDR3, likely reflecting a read error. The V gene is TRBV6-5, the J gene TRBJ1-4; no reliable D call. Germline V gives CDR1 MNHEY, CDR2 SVGAGI. V was clipped by 5 bases and J by 7 bases, with 8 bases between them. CDR3 length equals 12 residues. The CDR3 sequence is CASSRSGEKLFY. The CDR3 DNA reads TGTGCCAGCAGTCGCAGTGGTGAAAAACTGTTTTAT.

As for this clonotype: A much larger clone is a single base away; this may be a read error. The J gene is TRBJ2-3, the V gene TRBV6-1; 7 nucleotides agree with TRBD1. The CDR3 loop spans 17 amino acids. The ends lost 4 bases at V and 3 bases at J; junction bases unmatched: 13. The germline gives CDR1 MNHNS, CDR2 SASEGT. CDR3 sequence reads: CASSVNLGTAGTDTQYF. CDR3 DNA sequence: TGTGCCAGCAGTGTAAACCTGGGGACAGCCGGGACAGATACGCAGTATTTT.

This clonotype has a single count. A much more abundant neighbour one base away suggests this may be a read error. V usage is TRBV5-4 and J usage is TRBJ2-6; 8 bases align to TRBD1. CDR3 size: 19 residues. The V gene's germline CDR1 is SGHNT and CDR2 YYREEE (reference sequence). CDR3 bases: TGTGCCAGCAGCTTACCCCTCGGGACAGGAGTCTCTAGGGCCAACGTCCTGACTTTC. Translation gives CASSLPLGTGVSRANVLTF. The whole variable domain, remainder taken from reference TRBV5-4 and TRBJ2-6, is ETGVTQSPTHLIKTRGQQVTLRCSSQSGHNTVSWYQQALGQGPQFIFQYYREEENGRGNFPPRFSGLQFPNYSSELNVNALELDDSALYLCASSLPLGTGVSRANVLTFGAGSRLTVL.

Details on this clonotype: The conserved phenylalanine or tryptophan is not found at the CDR3 terminus, so this likely reflects a read error. V usage is TRBV11-1 and J usage is TRBJ2-1; D perhaps matches TRBD2 (6 bases). The CDR3 is made up of 16 amino acids. Germline loops: CDR1 SGHAT, CDR2 FQDESV (reference sequence). The V end lost 5 bases, the J end lost 12 bases, and 26 bases lay between the germline ends. CDR3 in amino acids: CASSPRAGRPILGQFI. The CDR3 bases are TGTGCCAGCAGCCCAAGGGCGGGAAGGCCTATACTGGGGCAGTTCATC.

Note on this clonotype: The CDR3 carries no conserved terminal phenylalanine or tryptophan, so it likely arises from a read error. This chain links TRBV11-2 with TRBJ2-7; weak D call: TRBD1 (6 bases). Trimming pared 1 base from V and 2 bases from J, leaving 12 bases between. From germline, CDR1 is SGHAT and CDR2 FQNNGV. This CDR3 region has 15 residues. The CDR3 DNA reads TGTGCCAGCAGCTTAGGGCAGGGGAAAGCCTACGAGCAGTACTTA. Amino acid sequence: CASSLGQGKAYEQYL.

The sample holds one count of this clonotype. This may stem from a read error, because a much larger clone lies one nucleotide away. The chain has TRBV28 and TRBJ2-3; 7 positions agree with TRBD1. The ends lost 6 bases at V and 4 bases at J; junction bases unmatched: 13. The CDR3 spans 16 residues. CDR1 is MDHEN, CDR2 SYDVKM, per germline. The CDR3 region has the DNA TGTGCCAGCAGACCCCAGGAGACAGGGTGGCCAGATACGCAGTATTTT. Its protein product is CASRPQETGWPDTQYF.

Worth noting for this clonotype: At one end the junction does not follow the germline gene, possibly because of a read error. The chain links TRBV10-3 to TRBJ2-7; TRBD1 matches 7 bases. The CDR3 extends over 14 amino acids. Germline CDR1 and CDR2: ENHRY and SYGVKD. CDR3 sequence: CAINVDRRNYEQYF. CDR3 nucleotide sequence: TGTGCCATCAATGTGGACAGGAGAAACTACGAACAGTACTTC.

Comments on this clonotype: The junction differs from germline at one of its ends, possibly a read error. This chain uses TRBV6-1 with TRBJ2-7; 7 bases map to TRBD1. There are 17 residues in the CDR3. Germline V gives CDR1 MNHNS, CDR2 SASEGT. The CDR3 nucleotides read TGTGCCAGCAGTGAAAGGCTGAGAGGGGGCCTTGCCTACGAGCGGTACTTC. The encoded protein is CASSERLRGGLAYERYF.

A word on this clonotype: The conserved phenylalanine or tryptophan normally closing the CDR3 is absent here, so this likely arose from a read error. CDR3 DNA: TGTGTCAGCAGCACGGGACAGGGCACAGATACGCAGTATCTT. Protein product: CVSSTGQGTDTQYL. The J gene is TRBJ2-3, the V gene TRBV7-9; TRBD1 aligns across 8 bases. In germline, CDR1 is SEHNR, CDR2 FQNEAQ (reference sequence). The CDR3 has 14 residues.

A remark on this clonotype: A much more abundant neighbour one base away suggests this may be a read error. The rearrangement uses TRBV29-1 and TRBJ2-3; 8 positions agree with TRBD1. Germline assignment: CDR1 SQVTM and CDR2 ANQGSEA. CDR3 length: 15 residues. The V segment lost 7 bases and the J segment 3 bases; nucleotides outside the gene matches: 12. CDR3 in amino acids: CSAGVGQASTDTQYF. CDR3 nucleotide sequence: TGCAGCGCCGGAGTGGGACAGGCTTCAACAGATACGCAGTATTTT.

There are a few counts of this clonotype. A much larger clone is a single base away; this may be a read error. The chain uses TRBV6-6 and TRBJ1-5; 8 bases are a match to TRBD1. The CDR3 is made up of 16 amino acids. The germline V gene encodes CDR1 MNHNY and CDR2 SVGAGI (reference sequence). The CDR3 DNA follows: TGTGTCAGCAGTGGTGGACAGGGAGTGAGAAATCAGCCCCAGCATTTT. Translation: CVSSGGQGVRNQPQHF.

Comments on this clonotype: One end of the junction fails to match germline, which may point to a read error. The chain couples TRBV11-2 to TRBJ2-7; possibly TRBD2 for D (5 bases). CDR1 and CDR2 from the germline V gene are SGHAT and FQNNGV. The CDR3 spans 14 residues. CDR3 in DNA: TGTGCCAGCAGTCCCCGGAGGCGGACGTGCGAGCAGTGCTTC. It specifies CASSPRRRTCEQCF. Full variable domain (remainder filled in from reference TRBV11-2 and TRBJ2-7): EAGVAQSPRYKIIEKRQSVAFWCNPISGHATLYWYQQILGQGPKLLIQFQNNGVVDDSQLPKDRFSAERLKGVDSTLKIQPAKLEDSAVYLCASSPRRRTCEQCFGPGTRLTVT.

With regard to this clonotype: Germline is not matched at one junction end, which may reflect a read error. The CDR3 nucleotides read TGTGCTAGCAGCCCCACAGTGTACGTGCAGTACTTC. Its translation: CASSPTVYVQYF. The rearrangement joins TRBV11-2 to TRBJ2-7; D uncertain. The V gene's germline CDR1 is SGHAT and CDR2 FQNNGV. CDR3 length: 12 amino acids.

This clonotype was detected only a few times. This CDR3 is CASSQPGVIYEQYF. The CDR3 nucleotides are TGCGCCAGCAGCCAACCAGGGGTGATCTACGAGCAGTACTTC. The chain is built from TRBV4-1 and TRBJ2-7; D might be TRBD1 (6 bases). There are 14 residues in the CDR3. CDR1 and CDR2 from the germline V gene are MGHRA and YSYEKL. V lost 2 bases, J lost 3 bases, and 11 bases lay in between.